A single sample is the source of the 17 T cell receptor beta chains below, sequenced in a study of blood T cell repertoires in COVID-19. Measured with immunoSEQ multiplex PCR; TCRdb has only the in-frame clones, and not every one. The table lists tens of thousands of clones, around 90% of them singletons. Sequencing was performed on peripheral blood. All receptors come from an elderly man with acute or convalescent COVID-19.

The CDR3 protein is CASSLGPVGNTIYF. The CDR3 nucleotides are TGTGCCAGCTCCCTGGGCCCTGTCGGAAACACCATATATTTT. J is TRBJ1-3 and V is TRBV18; D gene unclear. The CDR3 spans 14 residues. Germline V lookup: CDR1 KGHSH, CDR2 LQKENI. The V and J ends lost 6 bases and 4 bases respectively, with 13 bases between them.

This chain's CDR3 is CASRDKSGNTIYF. The CDR3 nucleotides read TGTGCCAGCAGGGACAAATCTGGAAACACCATATATTTT. The chain recombines TRBV2 with TRBJ1-3, with D possibly matching TRBD1 (5 bases). Trimming removed 6 bases at V and 1 base at J, with 7 bases between. CDR1 and CDR2 (germline): SNHLY, FYNNEI. The CDR3 covers 13 residues. Using reference TRBV2 and TRBJ1-3 for the parts outside the CDR3, the full variable domain is EPEVTQTPSHQVTQMGQEVILRCVPISNHLYFYWYRQILGQKVEFLVSFYNNEISEKSEIFDDQFSVERPDGSNFTLKIRSTKLEDSAMYFCASRDKSGNTIYFGEGSWLTVV.

The genes are TRBV24-1 and TRBJ2-3; 9 nucleotides align to TRBD1. The CDR3 is 15 residues long. Germline values: CDR1 KGHDR, CDR2 SFDVKD. V trimming: 2 bases; J trimming: 3 bases; junction bases outside the gene matches: 2. The CDR3 nucleotides are TGTGCCACCAGTGATTGGACAGGGGCGACAGATACGCAGTATTTT. As protein: CATSDWTGATDTQYF.

The chain links TRBV19 to TRBJ1-5; TRBD1 aligns across 11 bases. CDR3 length: 15 residues. CDR1 and CDR2 (germline): LNHDA, SQIVND (reference sequence). Trimming cost V 8 bases and J 7 bases; bases outside gene matches: 10. In DNA form, the CDR3 reads TGTGCCAGTGTTCCCCGTGGACAGGGGGCCCAGCCCCAGCATTTT. Translated, it gives CASVPRGQGAQPQHF.

The genes are TRBV7-2 and TRBJ1-3; 7 bases match TRBD1. After removal of 5 bases from V and 6 bases from J, the junction contained 10 bases not matched to a gene. Germline loops: CDR1 SGHTA, CDR2 FQGNSA. This CDR3 region has 15 residues. The DNA of the CDR3 is TGTGCCAGCAGCGAGAGAGGGGGCGACATAAACACCATATATTTT. Encoded protein: CASSERGGDINTIYF.

The chain combines TRBV7-2 with TRBJ1-1; no firm D call. Trimming stripped 3 bases from V and 2 bases from J, with 4 bases between. Germline values: CDR1 SGHTA, CDR2 FQGNSA. The CDR3 is 12 amino acids. The CDR3 sequence is CASSFFNTEAFF. CDR3 in DNA: TGTGCCAGCAGCTTCTTTAACACTGAAGCTTTCTTT.

This chain links TRBV19 with TRBJ1-1, with 9 nucleotides matching TRBD1. Germline CDR1 LNHDA, CDR2 SQIVND (reference sequence). The V gene end was trimmed by 7 bases and the J gene end by 3 bases; junction bases not matched to a gene: 9. The CDR3 length is 15 residues. CDR3 DNA sequence: TGTGCCAGTAAACAGGGGGCAGTTCTAGACACTGAAGCTTTCTTT. As protein: CASKQGAVLDTEAFF.

J is TRBJ2-3 and V is TRBV27; 11 bases are a match to TRBD2. Germline trimming cut 6 bases from V and 3 bases from J; bases unmatched to any gene: 8. Germline lookup yields CDR1 MNHEY and CDR2 SMNVEV (reference sequence). CDR3 length: 16 residues. DNA for the CDR3: TGTGCCAGCAGAGCACTAGCGGGAGAGCCAACAGATACGCAGTATTTT. Protein sequence: CASRALAGEPTDTQYF.

The chain carries TRBV29-1 and TRBJ1-2; the D gene is possibly TRBD1 (6 bases). The CDR3 loop spans 13 amino acids. V was clipped by 4 bases and J by 8 bases, with 17 bases between them. CDR1 SQVTM and CDR2 ANQGSEA come from the germline V gene. The CDR3 nucleotides read TGCAGCGTTGGGGACACTCTGGGCGGAGGCTACACCTTC. It specifies CSVGDTLGGGYTF.

The chain links TRBV7-3 to TRBJ2-7; 8 nucleotides agree with TRBD1. This CDR3 is built from 12 residues. Trimming removed 6 bases from V and 2 bases from J; junction bases left unmatched: 0. The V gene's germline CDR1 is SGHTA and CDR2 FQGTGA. CDR3 in DNA: TGTGCCAGCAGGACAGGGGCCTACGAGCAGTACTTC. It translates to CASRTGAYEQYF. The full variable domain, in which reference TRBV7-3 and TRBJ2-7 provide the parts outside the CDR3, is GAGVSQTPSNKVTEKGKYVELRCDPISGHTALYWYRQSLGQGPEFLIYFQGTGAADDSGLPNDRFFAVRPEGSVSTLKIQRTERGDSAVYLCASRTGAYEQYFGPGTRLTVT.

The V gene is TRBV11-3, the J gene TRBJ1-1; maybe TRBD1 (5 bases). Trimming cost V 5 bases and J 1 base, with 8 bases left between them. This CDR3 is 13 amino acids long. The germline gives CDR1 SGHNT, CDR2 YENEEA. The CDR3 DNA reads TGTGCCAGCAGCCCGACAGAGAACACTGAAGCTTTCTTT. Translated, it gives CASSPTENTEAFF.

This clone occurred once. This rearrangement joins TRBV18 to TRBJ1-1, with D unclear. The V end was cut by 2 bases, the J end by 1 base, with 14 bases between. Germline CDR1 and CDR2: KGHSH and LQKENI. The CDR3 runs to 16 residues. The CDR3 bases are TGTGCCAGCTCACCAGAGAAACTTTGGGCGAACACTGAAGCTTTCTTT. This sequence encodes CASSPEKLWANTEAFF. The variable domain in full, with the rest retrieved from reference TRBV18 and TRBJ1-1, is NAGVMQNPRHLVRRRGQEARLRCSPMKGHSHVYWYRQLPEEGLKFMVYLQKENIIDESGMPKERFSAEFPKEGPSILRIQQVVRGDSAAYFCASSPEKLWANTEAFFGQGTRLTVV.

A single count supports this clone. This chain uses TRBV7-2 with TRBJ1-3, with D perhaps TRBD1 (6 bases). The CDR3 is made up of 15 amino acids. The ends were cut back, 3 bases at V and 2 bases at J, with 11 bases in the middle. Per germline, CDR1 SGHTA and CDR2 FQGNSA. The chain's CDR3 is CASSFNAGAGNTIYF. CDR3 nucleotides: TGTGCCAGCAGCTTTAACGCAGGGGCTGGAAACACCATATATTTT.

The J gene is TRBJ2-1, the V gene TRBV18, with 12 bases identical to TRBD2. Germline values: CDR1 KGHSH, CDR2 LQKENI. V dropped 1 base and J dropped 4; count of bases not matched to a gene: 5. The CDR3 totals 17 residues. The CDR3 region is CASSPQASGRVYNEQFF. The CDR3 DNA follows: TGTGCCAGCTCACCACAGGCTAGCGGGAGGGTATACAATGAGCAGTTCTTC.

This chain links TRBV6-1 with TRBJ1-5, with 8 bases matching TRBD1. CDR3 length: 18 residues. Trimming took 3 bases from V and 7 from J; bases not matched to a gene: 17. Germline V gene lookup returns CDR1 MNHNS and CDR2 SASEGT. CDR3 region: CASSDYGQGAIGYQPQHF. DNA of the CDR3: TGTGCCAGCAGTGATTACGGGCAGGGGGCGATAGGGTACCAGCCCCAGCATTTT.

The V call is TRBV6-5, the J call TRBJ1-4; D is perhaps TRBD1 (5 bases). The CDR3 totals 15 residues. Per germline, CDR1 MNHEY and CDR2 SVGAGI. V was trimmed by 5 bases and J by 7 bases, leaving 17 bases between them. The CDR3 nucleotides are TGTGCCAGCAGTACGCTCCTCCAGGGTGTTGAAAAACTGTTTTTT. Translating it yields CASSTLLQGVEKLFF.

In its sample, this clone was seen once. V is TRBV5-1 and J is TRBJ1-2; 7 bases are shared with TRBD1. The CDR3 has 14 residues. In germline, CDR1 is SGHRS, CDR2 YFSETQ. V shed 2 bases and J 8 bases; nucleotides not matched to a gene: 9. DNA for the CDR3: TGCGCCAGCAGCTTATGGGACAGTGGTAAAGGCTACACCTTC. The encoded protein is CASSLWDSGKGYTF.